Each of the 28 T cell receptor beta chains below was sequenced from the same sample in a study of blood T cell repertoires in COVID-19. This table comes from immunoSEQ multiplex PCR, and its TCRdb copy is limited to in-frame clones, with some not included. Of around 300,000 clones in the sample, 70% to 90% were seen once. The sample comprised peripheral blood. The source of these receptors is a human donor in a cohort sampled during active COVID-19.

The V gene is TRBV25-1, the J gene TRBJ1-2, with D perhaps TRBD1 (6 bases). The CDR3 has 13 amino acids. The ends were cut back, 6 bases at V and 2 bases at J, with 10 bases in the middle. Germline V gene sequence: CDR1 MGHDK, CDR2 SYGVNS. The CDR3 sequence: CASRVTGNYGYTF. CDR3 DNA sequence: TGTGCCAGCAGGGTAACAGGGAACTATGGCTACACCTTC.

V gene TRBV6-4 combines with J gene TRBJ2-7, with D possibly being TRBD2 (6 bases). The germline V gene has CDR1 MRHNA and CDR2 SNTAGT. This CDR3 is built from 13 residues. Trimming cost V 0 bases and J 6 bases, with 9 bases left between them. The DNA of the CDR3 is TGTGCCAGCAGTGACTCGTCCGGGAGCGAGCAGTACTTC. Residues: CASSDSSGSEQYF.

The chain combines TRBV20-1 with TRBJ1-2; D unresolved. The germline CDR1 and CDR2 sequences are DFQATT and SNEGSKA (reference sequence). Trimming took off 5 bases at V and 8 bases at J, with 6 bases between the two ends. The CDR3 is 9 residues long. The CDR3 coding sequence is TGCAGTGCTCCTGTGGGCTACACCTTC. Amino acid sequence: CSAPVGYTF.

This clone was seen a single time. The chain links TRBV19 to TRBJ1-4; unclear D gene. V dropped 5 bases and J dropped 8 bases, with 15 bases sitting between them. Germline CDR1 is LNHDA and CDR2 is SQIVND (reference sequence). The CDR3 is 14 amino acids. The CDR3 here is CASSFDGGGEKLFF. CDR3 DNA: TGTGCCAGTAGTTTTGACGGAGGAGGCGAAAAACTGTTTTTT.

The chain carries TRBV30 and TRBJ2-3, with TRBD2 identical over 8 bases. The CDR3 runs to 12 residues. The germline V gene has CDR1 GTSNPN and CDR2 SVGIG (reference sequence). The CDR3 coding sequence is TGTGCTTGGGCCGGGGGGGCGGATACGCAGTATTTT. Translated, it gives CAWAGGADTQYF.

The sample holds one count of this clone. The genes are TRBV3-1 (or the pseudogene TRBV3-2) and TRBJ2-7; TRBD2 agrees at 9 bases. CDR1 and CDR2 (germline): LGHDT, YNNKEL (reference sequence). The CDR3 has 15 residues. The junction had 6 bases not matched to a gene; V was cut back by 0 bases and J by 6 bases. The CDR3: CASSQEWRGGAEQYF. The CDR3 DNA is TGTGCCAGCAGCCAAGAGTGGCGGGGGGGGGCCGAGCAGTACTTC.

The CDR3 reads CASSPRDRNYGYTF. DNA for the CDR3: TGTGCCAGCAGCCCTCGGGACAGAAACTATGGCTACACCTTC. The rearrangement joins TRBV5-4 to TRBJ1-2; 7 bases agree with TRBD1. Germline V CDR1 and CDR2: SGHNT, YYREEE (reference sequence). The V and J ends lost 4 bases and 2 bases, in that order; junction bases with no gene match: 5. The CDR3 has 14 amino acids.

This chain connects TRBV6-5 to TRBJ2-1; TRBD1 is a possible D gene (6 bases). The CDR3 contains 14 residues. Germline CDR1 is MNHEY and CDR2 is SVGAGI. Trimming left V 5 bases short and J 3 bases short, with 11 bases between. The CDR3 sequence is CASSLTGLYNEQFF. CDR3 nucleotide sequence: TGTGCCAGCAGTCTTACAGGGCTCTACAATGAGCAGTTCTTC.

This rearrangement joins TRBV12-5 to TRBJ1-2; tentatively, D is TRBD1 (5 bases). Germline CDR1 LGHNT, CDR2 FRNRAP. Deletions cut 1 base from V and 4 bases from J, with 22 bases between. The CDR3 has 18 amino acids. The CDR3 sequence: CASGLARPTGTQGYGYTF. As DNA, the CDR3 is TGTGCTAGTGGTTTGGCCCGACCCACCGGGACTCAGGGCTATGGCTACACCTTC.

This chain links TRBV7-9 with TRBJ2-3, with 12 bases matching TRBD1. Per the germline V gene, CDR1 is SEHNR and CDR2 is FQNEAQ (reference sequence). J gave up 3 bases and V 6 bases, and 16 bases lay outside the gene matches. The CDR3 spans 19 residues. DNA for the CDR3: TGTGCCAGCAGACCCGGGACAGGGGGCTCAGTAGCCGGTACAGATACGCAGTATTTT. Translated: CASRPGTGGSVAGTDTQYF.

This sequence joins TRBV9 and TRBJ1-1; D gene uncertain. The germline V gene has CDR1 SGDLS and CDR2 YYNGEE. V dropped 0 bases and J dropped 4 bases, with 10 bases sitting between them. The CDR3 runs to 14 residues. The CDR3 spells CASSVGSGSTEAFF. The CDR3 DNA is TGTGCCAGCAGCGTAGGATCCGGGAGCACTGAAGCTTTCTTT.

V and J are TRBV6-1 and TRBJ1-5, with D possibly being TRBD1 (5 bases). Between the trimmed V and J ends, which lost 2 bases and 7 bases, there was a span of 18 bases. CDR3 length: 16 residues. The V gene's germline CDR1 is MNHNS and CDR2 SASEGT. The CDR3 here is CASSESGAALGQPQHF. The CDR3 DNA reads TGTGCCAGCAGTGAAAGTGGGGCGGCCCTCGGGCAGCCCCAGCATTTT.

The J gene is TRBJ1-1, the V gene TRBV7-9; D is possibly TRBD1 (6 bases). CDR1 and CDR2 (germline): SEHNR, FQNEAQ (reference sequence). V shed 4 bases and J shed 4 bases, with 16 bases lying between them. This CDR3 region has 15 residues. The CDR3 sequence is CASSSAQGQVTEAFF. Here the CDR3 DNA reads TGTGCCAGCAGCTCCGCTCAGGGGCAGGTCACTGAAGCTTTCTTT.

This clone turned up a few times. Other DNA sequences of this sample code for an identical CDR3. CDR3 nucleotides: TGTGCCAGCAGCTTAAACGGACTCTACAATGAGCAGTTCTTC. Protein product: CASSLNGLYNEQFF. V usage is TRBV7-3 and J usage is TRBJ2-1; D is perhaps TRBD2 (5 bases). V lost 1 base and J 3 bases, leaving 7 bases between the germline ends. The CDR3 consists of 14 residues. Germline V CDR1 and CDR2: SGHTA, FQGTGA.

The chain links TRBV5-4 to TRBJ2-1; 7 positions agree with TRBD1. The CDR3 is 14 amino acids. Germline-derived CDR1 and CDR2 are SGHNT and YYREEE (reference sequence). J lost 8 bases, V lost 2 bases, and 7 bases had no gene match. CDR3 sequence: CASSFDRDKDEQFF. The CDR3 nucleotides read TGTGCCAGCAGCTTTGACAGGGACAAGGATGAGCAGTTCTTC.

This clone has just one count. The chain links TRBV30 to TRBJ2-7; tentative D call: TRBD2 (6 bases). This CDR3 has 16 amino acids. The germline CDR1 and CDR2 sequences are GTSNPN and SVGIG (reference sequence). V lost 2 bases and J lost 6, with 23 bases in between. Here the CDR3 reads CAWSLRRSRRVSEQYF. In DNA, the CDR3 is TGTGCCTGGAGTCTAAGAAGATCCCGGAGGGTGAGCGAGCAGTACTTC. Drawing the rest from reference TRBV30 and TRBJ2-7, the complete variable domain is SQTIHQWPATLVQPVGSPLSLECTVEGTSNPNLYWYRQAAGRGLQLLFYSVGIGQISSEVPQNLSASRPQDRQFILSSKKLLLSDSGFYLCAWSLRRSRRVSEQYFGPGTRLTVT.

This clone showed up just once. The chain couples TRBV24-1 to TRBJ1-2; tentative D call: TRBD1 (5 bases). This CDR3 contains 13 residues. Trimming left V 8 bases short and J 2 bases short, with 11 bases between. In germline, CDR1 is KGHDR, CDR2 SFDVKD. The chain's CDR3 is CATTPGGNYGYTF. Written as DNA, the CDR3 is TGTGCCACCACGCCCGGGGGGAACTATGGCTACACCTTC.

The J gene is TRBJ1-6, the V gene TRBV5-1; maybe TRBD1 (6 bases). The CDR3 runs to 15 residues. V lost 0 bases, J lost 7 bases, and 11 bases lay in between. The V gene's germline CDR1 is SGHRS and CDR2 YFSETQ. The CDR3 loop is CASSLVERGNSPLHF. In nucleotides, the CDR3 is TGCGCCAGCAGCTTGGTGGAGAGGGGGAATTCACCCCTCCACTTT.

The genes are TRBV7-9 and TRBJ1-2; maybe TRBD1 (6 bases). CDR1 SEHNR and CDR2 FQNEAQ come from the germline V gene (reference sequence). Trimming took 0 bases from V and 6 from J, leaving 14 bases between them. CDR3 length equals 15 residues. CDR3 coding DNA: TGTGCCAGCAGCTTAGCGGGGGGGCCTCTGGATGGCTACACCTTC. It is translated as CASSLAGGPLDGYTF.

V and J are TRBV5-4 and TRBJ2-7; 10 bases agree with TRBD1. Germline lookup yields CDR1 SGHNT and CDR2 YYREEE (reference sequence). This CDR3 has 14 residues. J was trimmed by 6 bases and V by 4 bases; bases with no gene match: 7. The CDR3 loop is CASSRVGQGGEQYF. CDR3 bases: TGTGCCAGCAGCCGCGTTGGACAGGGGGGCGAGCAGTACTTC.

The genes are TRBV24-1 and TRBJ2-1, with 7 bases matching TRBD1. Per germline, CDR1 KGHDR and CDR2 SFDVKD. The CDR3 has 14 residues. J gave up 7 bases and V 1 base, and 3 bases lay outside the gene matches. The CDR3 nucleotides are TGTGCCACCAGTGATTTTGGGACAGCTAATGAGCAGTTCTTC. As protein: CATSDFGTANEQFF.

This clone was detected many times. V is TRBV27 and J is TRBJ2-4; D possibly corresponds to TRBD2 (6 bases). The V end was cut by 4 bases, the J end by 3 bases, with 10 bases between. This CDR3 spans 14 amino acids. CDR1 MNHEY and CDR2 SMNVEV come from the germline V gene (reference sequence). CDR3 protein: CASSYGGNKNIQYF. The CDR3 bases are TGTGCCAGCAGTTATGGGGGGAACAAAAACATTCAGTACTTC.

The rearrangement links TRBV24-1 to TRBJ2-7, with TRBD1 matching over 8 bases. The CDR3 loop spans 15 amino acids. Unmatched junction bases numbered 10, after V lost 5 bases and J lost 5 bases. CDR1 is KGHDR and CDR2 is SFDVKD in the germline V gene. Here the CDR3 reads CATSGLGTGANEQYF. The CDR3 nucleotides are TGTGCCACCAGTGGTCTCGGGACAGGAGCCAACGAGCAGTACTTC.

The genes are TRBV3-1 (or the pseudogene TRBV3-2) and TRBJ1-5; D is unclear. Trimming cost V 2 bases and J 3 bases, with 8 bases left between them. There are 14 residues in the CDR3. CDR1 and CDR2 from the germline V gene are LGHDT and YNNKEL (reference sequence). The CDR3 is CASSQTRNNQPQHF. CDR3 nucleotide sequence: TGTGCCAGCAGCCAAACGAGAAACAATCAGCCCCAGCATTTT.

The rearrangement uses TRBV27 and TRBJ1-4, with D unresolved. This CDR3 region has 14 residues. Germline-derived CDR1 and CDR2 are MNHEY and SMNVEV (reference sequence). Trimming shortened V by 3 bases and J by 8 bases, and 13 bases separated the two germline ends. This chain's CDR3 is CASSLFVGREKLFF. Written as DNA, the CDR3 is TGTGCCAGCAGTTTGTTTGTAGGGAGAGAAAAACTGTTTTTT.

The rearrangement uses TRBV27 and TRBJ2-3, with 8 positions matching TRBD1. The CDR3 is 14 amino acids. V shed 6 bases and J 3 bases; nucleotides not matched to a gene: 5. CDR1 and CDR2 (germline): MNHEY, SMNVEV (reference sequence). CDR3 region: CASRRTGLTDTQYF. In DNA form, the CDR3 reads TGTGCCAGCAGAAGGACAGGGTTAACAGATACGCAGTATTTT.

The chain carries TRBV6-5 and TRBJ2-7, with a possible D match to TRBD1 (7 bases). Germline CDR1 and CDR2: MNHEY and SVGAGI. The CDR3 has 15 residues. Trimming took 7 bases from V and 2 from J, leaving 18 bases between them. The CDR3 region is CASTRREQGTYEQYF. CDR3 DNA sequence: TGTGCCAGCACTAGGCGGGAACAGGGGACCTACGAGCAGTACTTC.

The chain recombines TRBV15 with TRBJ1-5; D is possibly TRBD1 (5 bases). Trimming pared 0 bases from V and 4 bases from J, leaving 10 bases between. This CDR3 spans 15 amino acids. Per germline, CDR1 LNHNV and CDR2 YYDKDF (reference sequence). CDR3 region: CATSRDVGRNQPQHF. CDR3 coding DNA: TGTGCCACCAGCAGAGATGTGGGGCGGAATCAGCCCCAGCATTTT. Full variable domain (rest looked up from reference TRBV15 and TRBJ1-5): DAMVIQNPRYQVTQFGKPVTLSCSQTLNHNVMYWYQQKSSQAPKLLFHYYDKDFNNEADTPDNFQSRRPNTSFCFLDIRSPGLGDTAMYLCATSRDVGRNQPQHFGDGTRLSIL.